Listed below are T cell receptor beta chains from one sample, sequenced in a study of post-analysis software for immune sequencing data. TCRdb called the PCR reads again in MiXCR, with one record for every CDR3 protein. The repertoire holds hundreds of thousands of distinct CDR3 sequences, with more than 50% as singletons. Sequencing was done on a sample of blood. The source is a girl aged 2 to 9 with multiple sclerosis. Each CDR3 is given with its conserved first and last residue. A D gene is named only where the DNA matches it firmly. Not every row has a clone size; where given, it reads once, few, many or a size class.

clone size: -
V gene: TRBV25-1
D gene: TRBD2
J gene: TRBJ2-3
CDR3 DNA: TGTGCCAGCAGTGATATAGCGGGGCTCAGCACAGATACGCAGTATTTT
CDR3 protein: CASSDIAGLSTDTQYF

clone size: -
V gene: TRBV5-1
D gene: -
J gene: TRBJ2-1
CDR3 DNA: TGCGCCAGCAGCCTTAGAACCCGGGACTCCCCCTTGTTTGAGCAGTTCTTC
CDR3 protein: CASSLRTRDSPLFEQFF

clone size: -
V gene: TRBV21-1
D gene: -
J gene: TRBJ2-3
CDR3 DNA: TGTGCCAGCAGCAAAAGAAACCGTCAGGGGGGAGATACGCAGTATTTT
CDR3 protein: CASSKRNRQGGDTQYF

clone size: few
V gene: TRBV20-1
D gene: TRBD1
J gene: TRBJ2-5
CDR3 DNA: TGCAGTGCTACACCGGGACAGCTGAAAGAGACCCAGTACTTC
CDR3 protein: CSATPGQLKETQYF

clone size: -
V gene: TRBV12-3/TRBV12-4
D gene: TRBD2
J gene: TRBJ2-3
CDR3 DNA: TGTGCCAGCAGTTTACTAGCGGGGTCCGCTAGCACAGATGCGCAGTATTTT
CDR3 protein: CASSLLAGSASTDAQYF

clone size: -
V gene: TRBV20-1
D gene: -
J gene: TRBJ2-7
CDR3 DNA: TGCAGTGCTAGAGTCCTATCTAACGTGTACGAGCAGTACTTC
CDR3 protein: CSARVLSNVYEQYF

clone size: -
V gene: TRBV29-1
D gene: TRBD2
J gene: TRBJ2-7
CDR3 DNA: TGCAGCGTTGAAAGTGGCGGGAGTCGGGGAGAGCAGTACTTC
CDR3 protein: CSVESGGSRGEQYF

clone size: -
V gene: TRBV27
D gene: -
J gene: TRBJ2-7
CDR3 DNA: TGTGCCAGCAGTTCGTACAGGGGGGGCTACGAGCAGTACTTC
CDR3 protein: CASSSYRGGYEQYF

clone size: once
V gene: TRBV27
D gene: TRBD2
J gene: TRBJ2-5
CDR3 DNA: TGTGCCAGCAGATCTAGGACTAGCGCTTACCAAGAGACCCAGTACTTC
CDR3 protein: CASRSRTSAYQETQYF

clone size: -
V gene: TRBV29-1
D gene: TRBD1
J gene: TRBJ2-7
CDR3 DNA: TGCAGCGTTGAAACAGGGGGCTACAATGAGCAGTACTTC
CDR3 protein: CSVETGGYNEQYF

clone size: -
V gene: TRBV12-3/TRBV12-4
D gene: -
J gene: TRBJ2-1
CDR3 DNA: TGTGCCGGCAGTCGCCGTGGCAGGGTAGGAAATGAGCAGTTCTTC
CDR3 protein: CAGSRRGRVGNEQFF

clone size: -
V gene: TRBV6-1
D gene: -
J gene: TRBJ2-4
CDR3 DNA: TGTGCCAGCAGTCCGAGCCATCCTGCCCTCCTAGCCAAAAACATTCAGTACTTC
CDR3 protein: CASSPSHPALLAKNIQYF

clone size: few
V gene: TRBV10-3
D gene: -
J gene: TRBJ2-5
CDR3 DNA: TGTGCCTGCGGCGGAGAGATCTCAGAGACCCAGTACTTC
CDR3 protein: CACGGEISETQYF

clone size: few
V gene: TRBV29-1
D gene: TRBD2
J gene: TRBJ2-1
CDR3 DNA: TGCAGCGTTGAAGACACACTAGCGGGGGACGACTATGAGCAGTTCTTC
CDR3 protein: CSVEDTLAGDDYEQFF

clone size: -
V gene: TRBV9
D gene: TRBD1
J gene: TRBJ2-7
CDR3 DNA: TGTGCCAGCAGCGCCTCCGGGACAGGGTTCTACGAGCAGTACTTC
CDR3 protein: CASSASGTGFYEQYF

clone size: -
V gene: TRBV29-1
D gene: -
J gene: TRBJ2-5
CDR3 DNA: TGCAGCGTTGACGAGATACTCGCGTACCAAGAGACCCAGTACTTC
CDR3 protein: CSVDEILAYQETQYF

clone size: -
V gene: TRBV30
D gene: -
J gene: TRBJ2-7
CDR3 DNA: TGTGCCTGGAGTGCTAACACGATCTACGAGCAGTACTTC
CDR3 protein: CAWSANTIYEQYF

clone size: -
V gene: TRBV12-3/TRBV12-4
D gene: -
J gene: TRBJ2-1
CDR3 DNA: TGTGCCAGCAGTCCCGAGACTAGTTATGTAAGCCATGAGCAGTTCTTC
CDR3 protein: CASSPETSYVSHEQFF

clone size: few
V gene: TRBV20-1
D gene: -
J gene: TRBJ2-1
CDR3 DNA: TGCAGTGCTAGAGATGCTCGGTACAATGAGCAGTTCTTC
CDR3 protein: CSARDARYNEQFF

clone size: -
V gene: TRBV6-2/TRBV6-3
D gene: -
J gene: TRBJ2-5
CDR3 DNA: TGTGCCAGCAGTTACTCGAGTCGAGGCCTAGCGAAACCCCCAGAGACCCAGTACTTC
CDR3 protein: CASSYSSRGLAKPPETQYF

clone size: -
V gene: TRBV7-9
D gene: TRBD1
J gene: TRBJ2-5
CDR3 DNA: TGTGCCAGCAGCTTGGGGGACAGGGAGTTCCAAGAGACCCAGTACTTC
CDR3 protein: CASSLGDREFQETQYF

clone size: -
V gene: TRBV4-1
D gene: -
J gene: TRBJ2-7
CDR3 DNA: TGCGCCAGCAGCCAAGATGTCAGCCTAGCTGGCGAGCAGTACTTC
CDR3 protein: CASSQDVSLAGEQYF

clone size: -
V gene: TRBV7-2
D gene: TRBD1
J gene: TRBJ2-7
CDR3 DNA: TGTGCCAGCAGCTTAGAGCGCGGGACAGGTAATTACGAGCAGTACTTC
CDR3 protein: CASSLERGTGNYEQYF

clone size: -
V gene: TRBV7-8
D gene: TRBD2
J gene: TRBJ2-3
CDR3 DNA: TGTGCCAGCAACTTAGGATCTAGCGGGGGGGCGGATACGCAGTATTTT
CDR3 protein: CASNLGSSGGADTQYF

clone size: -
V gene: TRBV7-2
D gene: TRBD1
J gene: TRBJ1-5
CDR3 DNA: TGTGCCAGCAGCTTAGGATCCCCGGGACAGGGGGGTTGGCATTTT
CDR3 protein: CASSLGSPGQGGWHF

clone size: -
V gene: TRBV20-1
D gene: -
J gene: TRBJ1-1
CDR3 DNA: TGCAGTGCCTCCACTCAGCGCCCAGTCGGCACTGAAGCTTTCTTT
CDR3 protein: CSASTQRPVGTEAFF

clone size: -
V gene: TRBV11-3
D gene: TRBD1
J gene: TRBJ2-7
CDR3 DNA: TGTGCCAGCAGCAAGGGCGACAGGGGCTACGAGCAGTACTTC
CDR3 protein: CASSKGDRGYEQYF

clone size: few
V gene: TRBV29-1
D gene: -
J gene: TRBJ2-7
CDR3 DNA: TGCAGCGTTGAAGGCCGAAACGAGCAGTACTTC
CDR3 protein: CSVEGRNEQYF

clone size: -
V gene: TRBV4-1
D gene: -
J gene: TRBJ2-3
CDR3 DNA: TGCGCCAGCAGCCAGCTAGGCCCTACGCAGTATTTT
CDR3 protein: CASSQLGPTQYF

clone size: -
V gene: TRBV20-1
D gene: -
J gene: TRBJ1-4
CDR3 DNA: TGCAGTGTGGGGGATTGGGATAGTAATGAAAAACTGTTTTTT
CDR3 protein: CSVGDWDSNEKLFF

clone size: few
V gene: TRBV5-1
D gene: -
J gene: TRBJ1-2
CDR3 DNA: TGCGCCAGCAGCCAAGATAATTCGGGGGCGAACTATGGCTACACCTTC
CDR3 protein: CASSQDNSGANYGYTF

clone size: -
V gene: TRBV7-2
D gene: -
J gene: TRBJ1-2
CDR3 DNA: TGTGCCAGCAGCTTAGTGTCAGGGTTCTATGGCTACACCTTC
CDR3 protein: CASSLVSGFYGYTF

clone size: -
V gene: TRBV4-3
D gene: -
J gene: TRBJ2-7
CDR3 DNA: TGCGCCAGCAGCCAGGATCAACGGGTGTGTACAGGCTACGCCTACGAGCAGTACTTC
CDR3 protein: CASSQDQRVCTGYAYEQYF

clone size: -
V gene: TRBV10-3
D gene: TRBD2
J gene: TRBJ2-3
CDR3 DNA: TGTGCCATCAGTAACTTGAGAGCGGGGGCCTTTTCAGATACGCAGTATTTT
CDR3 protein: CAISNLRAGAFSDTQYF

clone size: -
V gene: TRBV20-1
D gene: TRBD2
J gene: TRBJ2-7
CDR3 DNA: TGCAGTGCTAGCCGGACTAGGGACTACGAGCAGTACTTC
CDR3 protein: CSASRTRDYEQYF

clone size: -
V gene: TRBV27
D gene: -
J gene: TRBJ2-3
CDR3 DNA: -
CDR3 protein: CASSSSDRIHTDTQYF

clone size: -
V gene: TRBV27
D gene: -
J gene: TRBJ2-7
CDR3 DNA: TGTGCCAGCAGTTTATCGATAATGAGAGGGATTCCCTACGAGCAGTACTTC
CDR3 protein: CASSLSIMRGIPYEQYF

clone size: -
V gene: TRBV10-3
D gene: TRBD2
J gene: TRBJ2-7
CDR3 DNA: TGTGCCACCGAAACTAGCGGGGGCTCCTACGAGCAGTACTTC
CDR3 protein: CATETSGGSYEQYF

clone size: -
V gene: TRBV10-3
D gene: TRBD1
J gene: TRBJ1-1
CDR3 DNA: TGTGCCATCAGTGGCTACAGGGGCGAGGCTGAAGCTTTCTTT
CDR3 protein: CAISGYRGEAEAFF

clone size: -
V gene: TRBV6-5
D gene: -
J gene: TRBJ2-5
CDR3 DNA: -
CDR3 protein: CASILGETQYF

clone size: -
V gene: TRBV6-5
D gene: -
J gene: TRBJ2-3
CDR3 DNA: TGTGCCAGCAGGGAAGGGGCAGATACGCAGTATTTT
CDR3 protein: CASREGADTQYF

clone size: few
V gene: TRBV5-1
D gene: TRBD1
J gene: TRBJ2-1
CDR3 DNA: TGCGCCAGCACAACAGGGGGCGCTTTCCCCTCCCACAATGAGCAGTTCTTC
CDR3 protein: CASTTGGAFPSHNEQFF

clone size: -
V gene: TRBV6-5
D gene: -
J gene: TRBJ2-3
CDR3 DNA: TGTGCCAGCAGTTCCCTTAGGGCGGGGGCGGGGTATACGCAGTATTTT
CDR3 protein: CASSSLRAGAGYTQYF

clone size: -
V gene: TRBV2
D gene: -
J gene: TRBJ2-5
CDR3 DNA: TGTGCCAGCAGTGAAGCTAGGCCGGGAGCTGGGGAGACCCAGTACTTC
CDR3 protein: CASSEARPGAGETQYF

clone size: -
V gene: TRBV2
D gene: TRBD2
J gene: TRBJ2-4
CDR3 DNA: TGTGCCAGCGAAAGCCCGGGACTAGCGGAGTACTTC
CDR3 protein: CASESPGLAEYF

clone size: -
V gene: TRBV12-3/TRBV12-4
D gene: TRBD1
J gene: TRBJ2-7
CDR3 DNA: TGTGCCAGCAGTTTACGCGGGACAGGGGCTGTCCTCAACGAGCAGTACTTC
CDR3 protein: CASSLRGTGAVLNEQYF

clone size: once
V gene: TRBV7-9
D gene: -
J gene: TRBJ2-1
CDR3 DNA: TGTGCCAGCAGCCTACCTCGGGGGGCTGACTACAATGAGCAGTTCTTC
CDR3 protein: CASSLPRGADYNEQFF

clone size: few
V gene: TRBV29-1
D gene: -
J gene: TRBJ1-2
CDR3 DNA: TGCAGCGCCGGACAAGAGAACTATGGCTACACCTTC
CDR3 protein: CSAGQENYGYTF

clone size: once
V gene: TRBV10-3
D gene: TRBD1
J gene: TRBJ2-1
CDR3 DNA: TGTGCCAGCAAGACAGGGGGCACTGAGCAGTTCTTC
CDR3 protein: CASKTGGTEQFF

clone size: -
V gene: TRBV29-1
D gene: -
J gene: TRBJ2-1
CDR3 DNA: TGCAGCGTTGATCCGGAGTACAATGAGCAGTTCTTC
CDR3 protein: CSVDPEYNEQFF